A selection of T cell receptor beta chains follows, all from one sample in a study of breast tumors, draining lymph nodes, adjacent tissues. TCRdb recomputed calls from the multiplex PCR reads with MiXCR, one row per CDR3 protein. In the table there are 200,000 to 250,000 distinct CDR3 sequences, around 35% of which are singletons. The sequenced sample was axillary lymph node tissue. The receptors stem from a female donor with breast cancer. Some clones in this sample may be carry-over from other donors' samples. CDR3s include the opening cysteine and the closing phenylalanine or tryptophan. A D gene is named only where the DNA matches it firmly. Where a row states a size, it is once, few, many or the class of an expanded clone; other rows omit it.

.	.	TRBV6-5	TRBJ2-2	CASSRRNTGELFF	TGTGCCAGCAGTCGCAGGAACACCGGGGAGCTGTTTTTT
.	.	TRBV25-1	TRBJ2-3	CASSGGQGADTQYF	TGTGCCAGCAGTGGGGGGCAGGGAGCGGATACGCAGTATTTT
many	TRBD1	TRBV24-1	TRBJ2-7	CATSESGTGGTYEQYF	TGTGCCACCAGTGAGTCCGGGACAGGAGGGACCTACGAGCAGTACTTC
few	TRBD1	TRBV6-1	TRBJ2-7	CASSQAGDSSYEQYF	TGTGCCAGCAGTCAAGCAGGGGACAGCTCCTACGAGCAGTACTTC
many	TRBD1	TRBV5-1	TRBJ1-4	CASKGQGASNEKLFF	TGCGCCAGCAAAGGACAGGGGGCGTCTAATGAAAAACTGTTTTTT
many	.	TRBV7-9	TRBJ2-5	CASSLAWETQYF	TGTGCCAGCAGCTTAGCGTGGGAGACCCAGTACTTC
many	TRBD1	TRBV9	TRBJ1-4	CASSAGDRRNEKLFF	TGTGCCAGCAGCGCGGGGGACAGACGTAATGAAAAACTGTTTTTT
many	TRBD1	TRBV7-3	TRBJ1-2	CASSSQGNYGYTF	TGTGCCAGCAGCTCACAGGGGAACTATGGCTACACCTTC
many	.	TRBV7-9	TRBJ2-5	CASSLGSGPTEETQYF	TGTGCCAGCAGCTTAGGATCAGGCCCGACCGAAGAGACCCAGTACTTC
.	.	TRBV2	TRBJ2-3	CASSVLTSTDTQYF	TGTGCCAGCAGTGTCCTCACTAGCACAGATACGCAGTATTTT
many	TRBD2	TRBV5-4	TRBJ2-5	CASSLGTSGGGKTQYF	TGTGCCAGCAGCCTAGGGACTAGCGGGGGCGGGAAGACCCAGTACTTC
many	.	TRBV19	TRBJ1-2	CASSKAGRGYTF	TGTGCCAGTAGTAAGGCAGGCAGAGGCTACACCTTC
.	.	TRBV13	TRBJ2-2	CASSLLGTGGLFF	TGTGCCAGCAGCTTATTGGGGACCGGGGGGCTGTTTTTT
many	.	TRBV10-2	TRBJ2-2	CASSPPGELFF	TGCGCCAGCAGTCCACCAGGGGAGCTGTTTTTT
.	TRBD2	TRBV7-9	TRBJ2-1	CASTLAGGNNEQFF	TGTGCCAGCACCTTAGCGGGAGGGAACAATGAGCAGTTCTTC
.	.	TRBV7-2	TRBJ2-7	CASSLVGGTNEQYF	TGTGCCAGCAGCTTAGTCGGGGGCACGAACGAGCAGTACTTC
many	.	TRBV7-6	TRBJ1-3	CASSSTDNSGNTIYF	TGTGCCAGCAGCTCGACGGATAACTCTGGAAACACCATATATTTT
.	.	TRBV6-6	TRBJ1-5	CASSDPNQPQHF	TGTGCCAGCAGTGACCCGAATCAGCCCCAGCATTTT
many	TRBD2	TRBV29-1	TRBJ2-3	CSGYRGGSTDTQYF	TGCAGCGGTTACCGGGGGGGCAGCACAGATACGCAGTATTTT
many	TRBD1	TRBV7-8	TRBJ1-6	CASSLGDRVSPLHF	TGTGCCAGCAGCTTAGGGGACAGGGTTTCACCCCTCCACTTT
.	.	TRBV4-1	TRBJ1-6	CASSPPGVGSPLHF	TGCGCCAGCAGCCCCCCCGGGGTGGGTTCACCCCTCCACTTT